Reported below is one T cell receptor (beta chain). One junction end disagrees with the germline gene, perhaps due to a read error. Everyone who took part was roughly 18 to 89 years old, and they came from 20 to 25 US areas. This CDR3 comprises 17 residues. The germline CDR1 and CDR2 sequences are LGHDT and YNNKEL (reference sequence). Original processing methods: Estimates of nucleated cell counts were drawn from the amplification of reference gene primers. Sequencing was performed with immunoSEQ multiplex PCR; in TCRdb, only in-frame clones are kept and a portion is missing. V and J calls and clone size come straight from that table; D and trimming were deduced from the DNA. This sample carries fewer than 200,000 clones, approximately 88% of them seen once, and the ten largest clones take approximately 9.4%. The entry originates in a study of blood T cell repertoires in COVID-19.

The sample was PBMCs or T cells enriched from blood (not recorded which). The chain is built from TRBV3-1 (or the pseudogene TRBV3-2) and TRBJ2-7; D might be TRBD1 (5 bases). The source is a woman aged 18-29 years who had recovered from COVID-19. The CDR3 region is CASNQGPQGRVAYEQYF. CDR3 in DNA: TGTGCCAGCAACCAAGGCCCCCAAGGCAGGGTTGCCTACGAGCAGTACTTC.